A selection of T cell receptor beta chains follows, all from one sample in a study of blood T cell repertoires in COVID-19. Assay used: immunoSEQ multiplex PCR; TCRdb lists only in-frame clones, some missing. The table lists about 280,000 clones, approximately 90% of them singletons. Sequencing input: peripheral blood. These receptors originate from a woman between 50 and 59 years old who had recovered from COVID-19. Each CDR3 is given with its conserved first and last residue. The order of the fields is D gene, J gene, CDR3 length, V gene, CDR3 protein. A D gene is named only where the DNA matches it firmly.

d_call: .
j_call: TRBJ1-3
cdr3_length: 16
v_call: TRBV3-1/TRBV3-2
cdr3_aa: CASSQQGTGDGNTIYF

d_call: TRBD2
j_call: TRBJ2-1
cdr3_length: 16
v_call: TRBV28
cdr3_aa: CASSSPQTSGRGEQFF

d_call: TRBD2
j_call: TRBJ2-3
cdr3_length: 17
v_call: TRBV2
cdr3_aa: CASRLFMTSGATDTQYF

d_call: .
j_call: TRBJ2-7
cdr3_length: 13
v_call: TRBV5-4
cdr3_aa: CASSLEQAITKYF

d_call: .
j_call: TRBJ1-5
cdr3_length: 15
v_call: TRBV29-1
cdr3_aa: CSVDPARGAQKPQHF

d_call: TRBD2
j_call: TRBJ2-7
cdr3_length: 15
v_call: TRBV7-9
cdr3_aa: CASSGRGLAGGEQYF

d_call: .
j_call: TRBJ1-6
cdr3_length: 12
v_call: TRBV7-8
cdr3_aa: CASSSSNSPLHF

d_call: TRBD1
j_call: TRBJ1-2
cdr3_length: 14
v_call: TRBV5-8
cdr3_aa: CASSLGTAFYGYTF

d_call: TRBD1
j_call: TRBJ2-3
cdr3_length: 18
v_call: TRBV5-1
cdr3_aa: CASSLRLILDRAEDTQYF

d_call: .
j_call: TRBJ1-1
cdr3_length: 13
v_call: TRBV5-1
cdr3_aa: CASSLQGHTEAFF